The 21 T cell receptor beta chains in this list originate from one sample, sequenced in a study of cytomegalovirus exposure and HLA in healthy donors. With 60 Vbeta and 13 Jbeta primers, the PCR was carried out. TCRdb's copy holds only in-frame clones and misses some; the assay was immunoSEQ multiplex PCR. The data show over 150,000 clones, around 70% seen once. Input material: PBMCs. All receptors derive from a man aged 25-45 years in good health and CMV-seronegative.

The J gene is TRBJ1-1, the V gene TRBV6-1; D may be TRBD1 (6 bases). Germline CDR1 MNHNS, CDR2 SASEGT. The CDR3 runs 15 residues. With 6 bases removed from V and 1 base from J, the gap between germline ends came to 15 bases. CDR3 coding DNA: TGTGCCAGCAGGCCAACGGGACATTCGAACACTGAAGCTTTCTTT. This encodes CASRPTGHSNTEAFF.

This clone was detected a few times. V and J are TRBV15 and TRBJ1-2; D is possibly TRBD1 (5 bases). Germline V CDR1 and CDR2: LNHNV, YYDKDF (reference sequence). The V end was cut by 0 bases, the J end by 8 bases, with 16 bases between. The CDR3 loop spans 15 amino acids. CDR3 in amino acids: CATSRDGGSSRGYTF. The CDR3, as DNA: TGTGCCACCAGCAGAGATGGGGGGTCGTCGAGAGGCTACACCTTC.

The V and J genes are TRBV5-1 and TRBJ2-5; 13 bases are a match to TRBD2. V shed 4 bases and J 3 bases; nucleotides not matched to a gene: 6. This CDR3 has 16 residues. Germline V gene lookup returns CDR1 SGHRS and CDR2 YFSETQ. CDR3 in amino acids: CASSLGLAGAEETQYF. As DNA, the CDR3 is TGCGCCAGCAGCCTCGGACTAGCGGGGGCCGAAGAGACCCAGTACTTC.

This sequence joins TRBV4-3 and TRBJ1-2; unclear D gene. The V end lost 5 bases, the J end lost 6 bases, and 25 bases lay between the germline ends. The germline gives CDR1 LGHNA, CDR2 YSLEER. CDR3 size: 17 residues. CDR3: CASSFRRRFRVLDGYTF. The CDR3 DNA follows: TGCGCCAGCAGCTTCCGGCGAAGGTTTCGGGTTCTTGATGGCTACACCTTC.

The chain is built from TRBV19 and TRBJ2-2, with 7 bases fitting TRBD1. J gave up 6 bases and V 3 bases, and 7 bases lay outside the gene matches. The CDR3 has 15 residues. Per the germline V gene, CDR1 is LNHDA and CDR2 is SQIVND (reference sequence). CDR3 region: CASSISQGVAGELFF. For the CDR3, the DNA is TGTGCCAGTAGTATCTCGCAGGGGGTGGCCGGGGAGCTGTTTTTT.

The chain recombines TRBV5-4 with TRBJ1-2; D unresolved. Per germline, CDR1 SGHNT and CDR2 YYREEE (reference sequence). This CDR3 has 16 residues. V was pared by 2 bases and J by 4 bases, with 18 bases between. The CDR3 sequence is CASSFGPPAESYGYTF. In DNA form, the CDR3 reads TGTGCCAGCAGCTTTGGCCCCCCGGCGGAATCCTATGGCTACACCTTC.

The chain employs TRBV7-2 and TRBJ2-7; D might be TRBD2 (5 bases). Deletions cut 1 base from V and 3 bases from J, with 7 bases between. CDR1 SGHTA and CDR2 FQGNSA come from the germline V gene. The CDR3 spans 13 residues. The CDR3 nucleotides read TGTGCCAGCAGCTTAGTAGAGGGCTACGAGCAGTACTTC. Amino acid sequence: CASSLVEGYEQYF.

CDR3 sequence reads: CASSKTSGDDNEQFF. The DNA of the CDR3 is TGCGCCAGCAGCAAGACTAGCGGGGATGACAATGAGCAGTTCTTC. The rearrangement links TRBV5-1 to TRBJ2-1; 11 bases align to TRBD2. The CDR3 has 15 amino acids. Germline V gene data show CDR1 as SGHRS and CDR2 as YFSETQ. V trimming: 4 bases; J trimming: 5 bases; junction bases outside the gene matches: 5.

Only a few counts were recorded for this clone. The chain carries TRBV10-3 and TRBJ2-3, with D tentatively TRBD1 (5 bases). The length of the CDR3 is 13 residues. The germline V gene encodes CDR1 ENHRY and CDR2 SYGVKD. V was pared by 8 bases and J by 2 bases, with 11 bases between. In DNA form, the CDR3 reads TGTGCCATCTCGGCAGGGATCACAGATACGCAGTATTTT. This sequence encodes CAISAGITDTQYF.

This chain links TRBV19 with TRBJ2-5; D is unclear. The CDR3 is 15 amino acids. V was shortened by 1 base and J by 1 base, with 10 bases between the two germline ends. Germline values: CDR1 LNHDA, CDR2 SQIVND (reference sequence). The CDR3 reads CASSIGSLSQETQYF. As DNA, the CDR3 is TGTGCCAGTAGTATAGGTAGTTTATCCCAAGAGACCCAGTACTTC.

The V and J genes are TRBV18 and TRBJ1-6, with D perhaps TRBD1 (5 bases). The V and J ends lost 3 bases and 9 bases respectively, with 15 bases between them. The CDR3 has 15 amino acids. Germline lookup yields CDR1 KGHSH and CDR2 LQKENI. The DNA of the CDR3 is TGTGCCAGCTCACCCCCGGGAGGGGATACTTCACCCCTCCACTTT. Translated, it gives CASSPPGGDTSPLHF.

The chain is built from TRBV18 and TRBJ2-7; tentatively, D is TRBD1 (6 bases). CDR1 and CDR2 (germline): KGHSH, LQKENI. CDR3 length: 13 amino acids. Trimming pared 3 bases from V and 6 bases from J, leaving 12 bases between. Here the CDR3 DNA reads TGTGCCAGCTCACCCCGAGGGGGTGGCGAGCAGTACTTC. This codes for CASSPRGGGEQYF.

The rearrangement uses TRBV28 and TRBJ1-1; D call uncertain. CDR1 and CDR2 from the germline V gene are MDHEN and SYDVKM. Trimming left V 3 bases short and J 4 bases short, with 12 bases between. The CDR3 spans 14 residues. The chain's CDR3 is CASSFGETVTEAFF. CDR3 sequence (DNA): TGTGCCAGCAGTTTCGGGGAAACGGTCACTGAAGCTTTCTTT.

The CDR3 sequence: CASSYRVSGANVLTF. The DNA for the CDR3 is TGTGCCAGCAGCTACAGGGTCTCTGGGGCCAACGTCCTGACTTTC. The chain carries TRBV7-3 and TRBJ2-6; D possibly corresponds to TRBD1 (6 bases). CDR3 length: 15 residues. Germline V lookup: CDR1 SGHTA, CDR2 FQGTGA. Trimming removed 4 bases at V and 0 bases at J, with 7 bases between.

The genes are TRBV7-9 and TRBJ1-1; a possible D gene is TRBD1 (5 bases). The CDR3 loop spans 14 amino acids. Germline loops: CDR1 SEHNR, CDR2 FQNEAQ (reference sequence). V lost 2 bases to trimming and J lost 2 bases, with 9 bases between them. CDR3 sequence reads: CASSLQGSNTEAFF. Here the CDR3 DNA reads TGTGCCAGCAGCTTACAGGGTTCTAACACTGAAGCTTTCTTT. Supplemented by reference TRBV7-9 and TRBJ1-1, the full variable domain reads DTGVSQNPRHKITKRGQNVTFRCDPISEHNRLYWYRQTLGQGPEFLTYFQNEAQLEKSRLLSDRFSAERPKGSFSTLEIQRTEQGDSAMYLCASSLQGSNTEAFFGQGTRLTVV.

This clone has a single count. The rearrangement links TRBV28 to TRBJ2-3; 8 bases are shared with TRBD2. The CDR3 extends over 15 amino acids. Germline V gene lookup returns CDR1 MDHEN and CDR2 SYDVKM. J gave up 3 bases and V 4 bases, and 6 bases lay outside the gene matches. The DNA of the CDR3 is TGTGCCAGCAGTTCGGGGGGGGCATGGACAGATACGCAGTATTTT. Its protein is CASSSGGAWTDTQYF.

The J gene is TRBJ2-5, the V gene TRBV7-7, with 10 bases matching TRBD2. The CDR3 has 14 residues. CDR1 is SSHAT and CDR2 is FNYEAQ in the germline V gene (reference sequence). The V segment lost 3 bases and the J segment 5 bases; nucleotides outside the gene matches: 3. In DNA form, the CDR3 reads TGTGCCAGCAGCTTGGGTAGCGGGGGGGAGACCCAGTACTTC. Protein: CASSLGSGGETQYF.

Regarding this clone: The junction does not match germline at one end; this may be a read error. V and J are TRBV5-6 and TRBJ2-5; 12 bases match TRBD1. The CDR3 consists of 15 residues. Germline lookup yields CDR1 SGHDT and CDR2 YYEEEE. CDR3 DNA: TGTGCCGGCAGCCGGGACAGGGGGCTCCAAGAGACCCAGTACTTC. The encoded protein is CAGSRDRGLQETQYF.

In this sample, this clone turned up a few times. The chain carries TRBV7-6 and TRBJ2-3; 12 bases match TRBD2. The CDR3 spans 15 residues. The germline CDR1 and CDR2 sequences are SGHVS and FNYEAQ. With 4 bases clipped from V and 8 bases from J, the junction kept 7 bases outside the gene matches. This chain's CDR3 is CASSSSGGEGATQYF. DNA of the CDR3: TGTGCCAGCAGCTCTAGCGGGGGGGAAGGAGCTACGCAGTATTTT.

This chain connects TRBV7-9 to TRBJ2-7, with D hard to call. CDR3 size: 14 residues. Germline V CDR1 and CDR2: SEHNR, FQNEAQ (reference sequence). Deletions cut 2 bases from V and 2 bases from J, with 10 bases between. CDR3 protein: CASSLNSKPYEQYF. CDR3 coding DNA: TGTGCCAGCAGCTTAAACAGCAAACCCTACGAGCAGTACTTC.

The chain recombines TRBV6-1 with TRBJ2-7, with D perhaps matching TRBD1 (6 bases). CDR1 is MNHNS, CDR2 SASEGT, per germline. There are 15 residues in the CDR3. Trimming took off 1 base at V and 0 bases at J, with 10 bases between the two ends. The CDR3 protein is CASSEGDTSSYEQYF. The CDR3 nucleotides read TGTGCCAGCAGTGAAGGGGACACGAGCTCCTACGAGCAGTACTTC.